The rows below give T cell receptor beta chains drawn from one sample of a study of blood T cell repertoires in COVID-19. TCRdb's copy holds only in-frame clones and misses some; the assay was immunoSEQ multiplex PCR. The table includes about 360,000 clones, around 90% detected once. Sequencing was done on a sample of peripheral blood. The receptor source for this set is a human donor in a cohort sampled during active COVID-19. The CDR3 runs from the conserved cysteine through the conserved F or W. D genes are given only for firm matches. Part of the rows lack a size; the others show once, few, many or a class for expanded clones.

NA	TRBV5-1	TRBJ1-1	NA	TGCGCCAGCAGCTTGGATCCGGGCGGGGTGAACACTGAAGCTTTCTTT	CASSLDPGGVNTEAFF
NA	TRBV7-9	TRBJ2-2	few	TGTGCCACCCACCCCGGGACACACACCGGGGAGCTGTTTTTT	CATHPGTHTGELFF
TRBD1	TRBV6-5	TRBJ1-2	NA	TGTGCCAGCCTTTTAGGGACAGGGGTGCATGGCTACACCTTC	CASLLGTGVHGYTF
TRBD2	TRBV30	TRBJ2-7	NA	TGTGCCTGGACCCCGGGGGGGGGTCACGCACCCTACGAGCAGTACTTC	CAWTPGGGHAPYEQYF
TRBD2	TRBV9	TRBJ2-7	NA	TGTGCCAGCAGCGTAGGACTAGCGGGGGGCCTGGTGTCCTACGAGCAGTACTTC	CASSVGLAGGLVSYEQYF
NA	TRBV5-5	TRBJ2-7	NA	TGTGCCAGCAGCCGGGGACCGCCCGGGGGTTCCTACGAGCAGTACTTC	CASSRGPPGGSYEQYF
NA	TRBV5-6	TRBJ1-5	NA	TGTGCCAGACAAAGGGGGCCCCAGCATTTT	CARQRGPQHF
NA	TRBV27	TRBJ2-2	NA	TGTGCCAGCAGTCCCAGACAGGCCAGGGTGGAGGAGCTGTTTTTT	CASSPRQARVEELFF
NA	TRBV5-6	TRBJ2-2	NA	TGTGCCAGCAGCGACGGACAGAGGGAGCTGTTTTTT	CASSDGQRELFF
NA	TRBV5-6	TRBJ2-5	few	TGTGCCAGCAGCGGGGGCGCCGGGGAGACCCAGTACTTC	CASSGGAGETQYF
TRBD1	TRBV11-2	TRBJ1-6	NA	TGTGCCAGCAGCTTATGGACAGGAACGAATTCACCCCTCCACTTT	CASSLWTGTNSPLHF
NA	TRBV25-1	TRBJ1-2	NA	TGTGCCACCCGCTGGGGGGAGGACTATGGCTACACCTTC	CATRWGEDYGYTF
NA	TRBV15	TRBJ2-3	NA	TGTGCCACCAGCAGAGATGTAGAAGATACGCAGTATTTT	CATSRDVEDTQYF
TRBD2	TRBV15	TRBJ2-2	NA	TGTGCCACCAGCAGAGATCGGGGACTAGCGGGAGCGGGCACCGGGGAGCTGTTTTTT	CATSRDRGLAGAGTGELFF
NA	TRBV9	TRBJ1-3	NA	TGTGCCAGCAGCGTTGAGCTCAGGGGAACTGGAAACACCATATATTTT	CASSVELRGTGNTIYF
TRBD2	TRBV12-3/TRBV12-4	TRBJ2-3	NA	TGTGCCAGCAGTTTTCGGGGGGCAGATACGCAGTATTTT	CASSFRGADTQYF
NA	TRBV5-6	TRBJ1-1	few	TGTGCCAGCAGCTTGGAAATGGCAGGTAACACTGAAGCTTTCTTT	CASSLEMAGNTEAFF
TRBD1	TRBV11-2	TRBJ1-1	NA	TGTGCCAGCAGACAAGGGACAGGGAACACTGAAGCTTTCTTT	CASRQGTGNTEAFF